This TCR beta chain was documented in a study of T cells after yellow fever vaccination. Study-wide findings and caveats: Bulk-population clonotypes that are abundant could appear as contaminants in FACS-sorted repertoires. Once the booster was given, most primary-vaccination clones reappeared, at 95% to 98% for CD4 and roughly 86% for CD8. Though weaker, the secondary response peaked faster, on day 5 versus 15.

The 5'RACE template-switching step produced TCR cDNA and added a universal primer site and UMIs. Each CDR3 protein is one row after TCRdb ran MiXCR on the 5' RACE reads. This table holds around 400,000 distinct CDR3 sequences, approximately 10% found once. The CDR3 has 15 residues. Germline V gene sequence: CDR1 KGHDR, CDR2 SFDVKD. V lost 6 bases to trimming and J lost 4 bases, with 12 bases between them. This clonotype was observed a handful of times. Antigen unknown. The chain combines TRBV24-1 with TRBJ2-6; no definite D call. Sequencing used PBMCs, obtained on the day of the first yellow fever vaccination. This clonotype was sampled from a man between 18 and 35 years old who received the YFV17D yellow fever vaccine. This CDR3 is CATSPSTSGANVLTF. CDR3 nucleotides: TGTGCCACCAGTCCTTCCACGTCGGGGGCCAACGTCCTGACTTTC.